Listed below are T cell receptor beta chains from one sample, sequenced in a study of a mutant IDH1 vaccine in newly diagnosed glioma. The data were produced by immunoSEQ multiplex PCR, yet TCRdb's version contains in-frame clones alone and is incomplete. Of around 50,000 clones listed, approximately 80% are singletons. The antigens of these receptors remain unknown. Specimen: PBMCs, collected from a glioma patient whose treatment included an IDH1 peptide vaccine. All receptors come from a woman under 30 with glioma. CDR3s include the opening cysteine and the closing phenylalanine or tryptophan. The order of the fields is V gene, J gene, D gene, clone size, CDR3 DNA, CDR3 protein. D genes are given only for firm matches. Clone size is not always given. Where it is, it says once, few, many or a class for expanded clones.

TRBV19	TRBJ2-2	-	-	TGTGCCAGTAGTCCCTGGATCTTAGGGGAGCTGTTTTTT	CASSPWILGELFF
TRBV6-6	TRBJ1-2	-	-	TGTGCCAGCAGGCCCTCGGACAGAAAGAACTATGGCTACACCTTC	CASRPSDRKNYGYTF
TRBV25-1	TRBJ1-2	-	-	TGTGCCAGCAGTGAGCATGGAGGATCCAACTATGGCTACACCTTC	CASSEHGGSNYGYTF
TRBV25-1	TRBJ2-3	-	-	TGTGCCAGTAGACCCACAAGCACAGATACGCAGTATTTT	CASRPTSTDTQYF
TRBV5-1	TRBJ2-1	-	-	TGCGCCAGCAGCCCTATTGACAAAAATGAGCAGTTCTTC	CASSPIDKNEQFF
TRBV6-4	TRBJ2-7	-	-	TGTGCCAGCAGTGACCCTCCCATGGGTCCCTTCTACGAGCAGTACTTC	CASSDPPMGPFYEQYF
TRBV5-1	TRBJ1-1	-	-	TGCGCCAGCAGCGCTCGGGACACAGGGGAAGCTTTCTTT	CASSARDTGEAFF
TRBV5-5	TRBJ1-1	-	few	TGTGCCAGCAGCTTCCCCAGACAGAACACTGAAGCTTTCTTT	CASSFPRQNTEAFF
TRBV5-4	TRBJ2-7	TRBD1	-	TGTGCCAGCAGCCCCCCTGTTAGAGGGGGCGGCGAGCAGTACTTC	CASSPPVRGGGEQYF
TRBV29-1	TRBJ2-4	-	-	TGCAGCGTTGGGAGCGGCGTAGGGGCCAAAAACATTCAGTACTTC	CSVGSGVGAKNIQYF
TRBV6-6	TRBJ2-3	-	-	TGTGCCAGCAGTTACTCTAGCGGCGCCCTGGGAGATACGCAGTATTTT	CASSYSSGALGDTQYF
TRBV10-3	TRBJ1-5	-	-	TGTGCCATCAGTGAGTCCGGGGTAATCAATCAGCCCCAGCATTTT	CAISESGVINQPQHF
TRBV5-6	TRBJ2-2	-	-	TGTGCCAGCAGCTTTGTCCCCGGGGAGCTGTTTTTT	CASSFVPGELFF
TRBV5-1	TRBJ1-1	-	-	TGCGCCAGCAGCCCGGGCTGGGGGGGATCTACTGAAGCTTTCTTT	CASSPGWGGSTEAFF
TRBV19	TRBJ2-2	TRBD1	-	TGTGCCAGTAGAAGGGGGCAGGCCGGGGAGCTGTTTTTT	CASRRGQAGELFF
TRBV7-9	TRBJ1-2	-	-	TGTGCCAGCAGCTTAATACAGACATCCGGACGGAGCTACACCTTC	CASSLIQTSGRSYTF
TRBV7-8	TRBJ1-3	-	-	TGTGCCAGCAGCGTGACCGCTGGAAACACCATATATTTT	CASSVTAGNTIYF
TRBV2	TRBJ2-3	-	-	TGTGCCAGCAGTGAGCAGCTAGCCACTAGCACAGATACGCAGTATTTT	CASSEQLATSTDTQYF
TRBV6-5	TRBJ2-1	-	-	TGTGCCAGCGGACCAATGAGAGGGAGTGAGCAGTTCTTC	CASGPMRGSEQFF
TRBV5-1	TRBJ2-7	TRBD2	-	TGCGCCAGCAGCTTGGCCCCAGCGGGAGAATACGAGCAGTACTTC	CASSLAPAGEYEQYF
TRBV5-6	TRBJ2-7	-	-	TGTGCCAGCAGCTTGGGGACTGAAACGTACGAGCAGTACTTC	CASSLGTETYEQYF
TRBV19	TRBJ1-1	TRBD1	-	TGTGCCAGTAGTCCAGACAGGGCGAACACTGAAGCTTTCTTT	CASSPDRANTEAFF